Below are 25 T cell receptor beta chains sequenced from a single sample in a study of blood T cells in healthy people across ages. A second 7 to 11 cycle PCR used barcoded and J-beta primers. TCRdb itself ran the 5' RACE reads through MiXCR, one entry per CDR3 protein. The data show some 1.7 million distinct CDR3 sequences, roughly 30% seen once. The sample was blood. Receptors were obtained from a woman younger than 45 in good health.

This clonotype was counted between two and nine times. The genes are TRBV5-6 and TRBJ1-2; weak D call: TRBD1 (5 bases). The V gene's germline CDR1 is SGHDT and CDR2 YYEEEE. Trimming stripped 8 bases from V and 5 bases from J, with 13 bases between. The CDR3 is 12 residues long. CDR3 in amino acids: CASNRRGYGYTF. The CDR3 DNA reads as TGTGCCAGTAACCGGAGGGGATATGGCTACACCTTC. Full variable domain (outside the CDR3, taken from reference TRBV5-6 and TRBJ1-2): DAGVTQSPTHLIKTRGQQVTLRCSPKSGHDTVSWYQQALGQGPQFIFQYYEEEERQRGNFPDRFSGHQFPNYSSELNVNALLLGDSALYLCASNRRGYGYTFGSGTRLTVV.

V is TRBV20-1 and J is TRBJ1-5; TRBD1 matches 8 bases. The CDR3 runs 15 residues. Trimming cost V 5 bases and J 5 bases; bases outside gene matches: 11. Looked up from germline, CDR1 is DFQATT and CDR2 is SNEGSKA (reference sequence). Here the CDR3 DNA reads TGCAGTGCTCAGGGACAGGTGTCCTTTTATCAGCCCCAGCATTTT. This codes for CSAQGQVSFYQPQHF.

This clonotype was seen more than once but under ten times. The J gene is TRBJ2-3, the V gene TRBV7-2, with TRBD2 matching 9 bases. V lost 5 bases and J lost 2; bases outside the gene matches: 11. Per the germline V gene, CDR1 is SGHTA and CDR2 is FQGNSA. This CDR3 is built from 17 residues. The chain's CDR3 is CASSPQSLAGPTDTQYF. The CDR3 DNA sequence: TGTGCCAGCAGCCCCCAGAGCCTAGCGGGACCCACAGATACGCAGTATTTT.

V usage is TRBV29-1 and J usage is TRBJ1-2; 9 positions match TRBD1. The junction had 13 bases not matched to a gene; V was cut back by 3 bases and J by 8 bases. CDR1 and CDR2 (germline): SQVTM, ANQGSEA. The CDR3 consists of 15 residues. The CDR3 DNA sequence: TGCAGCGTTGATGGGCGGACAGGGGAAGCCCGGGGCTACACCTTC. Residues: CSVDGRTGEARGYTF.

This clonotype has only a few counts. This chain links TRBV28 with TRBJ1-2, with unresolved D. The CDR3 totals 13 residues. Germline V lookup: CDR1 MDHEN, CDR2 SYDVKM. V was cut by 3 bases and J by 4 bases, with 9 bases left in between. CDR3 protein: CASSFKSIYGYTF. The CDR3 coding sequence is TGTGCCAGCAGTTTTAAGAGTATCTATGGCTACACCTTC.

Regarding this clonotype: At one of its ends the junction is not consistent with the germline gene, which may arise from a read error. The rearrangement joins TRBV6-6 to TRBJ1-1; D gene ambiguous. The germline CDR1 and CDR2 sequences are MNHNY and SVGAGI (reference sequence). The CDR3 contains 13 residues. Written as DNA, the CDR3 is TGTGCCAGCAGGGGCAGCAAGAACACTGTAGCTTTCTTT. Translation gives CASRGSKNTVAFF.

The chain is built from TRBV7-2 and TRBJ2-7; the D gene could be TRBD1 or TRBD2 (5 bases each). This CDR3 has 18 residues. From germline, CDR1 is SGHTA and CDR2 FQGNSA. Trimming took off 1 base at V and 2 bases at J, with 21 bases between the two ends. The CDR3 DNA sequence: TGTGCCAGCAGCTTAGGGCCTCCGGGACGTACCACACCCTACGAGCAGTACTTC. It codes for CASSLGPPGRTTPYEQYF. Based on the CDR3 plus reference TRBV7-2 and TRBJ2-7, the full variable domain is GAGVSQSPSNKVTEKGKDVELRCDPISGHTALYWYRQSLGQGLEFLIYFQGNSAPDKSGLPSDRFSAERTGGSVSTLTIQRTQQEDSAVYLCASSLGPPGRTTPYEQYFGPGTRLTVT.

This clonotype appeared a few times. This rearrangement joins TRBV30 to TRBJ1-2; the match to TRBD1 covers 10 bases. Germline V lookup: CDR1 GTSNPN, CDR2 SVGIG (reference sequence). The CDR3 extends over 13 amino acids. J lost 7 bases, V lost 4 bases, and 6 bases had no gene match. The CDR3 bases are TGTGCCTGGACGTCTGGACAGGGGGGTGGCTACACCTTC. Translated, it gives CAWTSGQGGGYTF.

V usage is TRBV2 and J usage is TRBJ2-5; D unresolved. Germline V CDR1 and CDR2: SNHLY, FYNNEI. V lost 6 bases to trimming and J lost 7 bases, with 9 bases between them. The CDR3 has 11 residues. The CDR3 nucleotides read TGTGCCAGCAGGGCGACCGGGACCCAGTACTTC. It yields the protein CASRATGTQYF.

This clonotype showed up just a few times. With a much larger clone just one base away, this may be a read error. This chain links TRBV20-1 with TRBJ2-5, with D unresolved. This CDR3 comprises 12 residues. Per germline, CDR1 DFQATT and CDR2 SNEGSKA (reference sequence). V was pared by 8 bases and J by 0 bases, with 10 bases between. CDR3 protein: CSTTENQETQYF. The CDR3 coding sequence is TGCAGTACTACCGAGAACCAAGAGACCCAGTACTTC.

On this clonotype itself: One junction end does not reproduce the germline sequence, and a read error may be involved. This chain links TRBV19 with TRBJ1-2, with unresolved D. The CDR3 contains 14 residues. Germline CDR1 and CDR2: LNHDA and SQIVND (reference sequence). DNA for the CDR3: TGTGCCAGTAGTATTCGCGCGGGCGACTATGGCCACACCTTC. Protein sequence: CASSIRAGDYGHTF.

This clonotype has just a few counts. The chain joins TRBV6-6 to TRBJ2-3, with TRBD2 matching over 9 bases. The V gene end was trimmed by 7 bases and the J gene end by 1 base; junction bases not matched to a gene: 6. The length of the CDR3 is 15 residues. CDR1 is MNHNY and CDR2 is SVGAGI in the germline V gene (reference sequence). CDR3 sequence: CASIASSGGTDTQYF. DNA of the CDR3: TGTGCCAGCATTGCTTCTAGCGGGGGCACAGATACGCAGTATTTT.

DNA for the CDR3: TGTGCCAGCACCTCAGACAGTTACAATGAGCAGTTCTTC. It translates to CASTSDSYNEQFF. The genes are TRBV6-6 and TRBJ2-1, with D tentatively TRBD1 (5 bases). Deletions cut 7 bases from V and 4 bases from J, with 11 bases between. Germline V gene sequence: CDR1 MNHNY, CDR2 SVGAGI (reference sequence). The CDR3 is 13 residues long.

This clonotype was detected only once. The CDR3 DNA reads as TGCAGTGCTCGAGCGGAGGGGGCCCACAATGAGCAGTTCTTC. This gives the protein CSARAEGAHNEQFF. V is TRBV20-1 and J is TRBJ2-1, with D perhaps TRBD1 (7 bases). Germline assignment: CDR1 DFQATT and CDR2 SNEGSKA (reference sequence). The CDR3 totals 14 residues. Trimming cost V 5 bases and J 5 bases, with 16 bases left between them.

This clonotype has a count of ten or more. The chain uses TRBV10-3 and TRBJ2-7; TRBD1 aligns across 7 bases. The CDR3 is 15 residues long. Germline V gives CDR1 ENHRY, CDR2 SYGVKD. Trimming at V came to 7 bases and at J to 3 bases, leaving 12 bases not matched to a gene. The chain's CDR3 is CAIKSSTGTIYEQYF. CDR3 DNA: TGTGCCATCAAATCATCGACAGGGACGATCTACGAGCAGTACTTC.

The table lists this clonotype with many counts. The genes are TRBV5-1 and TRBJ2-1; 11 bases fit TRBD2. The CDR3 covers 16 residues. V trimming: 2 bases; J trimming: 10 bases; junction bases outside the gene matches: 11. CDR1 is SGHRS, CDR2 YFSETQ, per germline. The CDR3 protein is CASSLPLAGGLGEQFF. The DNA for the CDR3 is TGCGCCAGCAGCTTACCCCTAGCGGGGGGCCTAGGAGAGCAGTTCTTC.

The chain links TRBV7-9 to TRBJ2-5, with 9 bases lining up with TRBD1. Germline CDR1 reads SEHNR; CDR2 reads FQNEAQ (reference sequence). This CDR3 is 13 amino acids long. Losses at the gene ends were 4 bases for V and 10 bases for J; bases not matched to a gene: 7. CDR3 nucleotide sequence: TGTGCCAGCAGCTCAGGACAGGGGCACTACCAGTACTTC. Its protein is CASSSGQGHYQYF.

The chain employs TRBV30 and TRBJ1-2; TRBD1 might be the D (5 bases). Germline V CDR1 and CDR2: GTSNPN, SVGIG (reference sequence). Between the trimmed V and J ends, which lost 4 bases and 0 bases, there was a span of 15 bases. The CDR3 length is 15 residues. For the CDR3, the DNA is TGTGCCTGGACCTCTCGGGGCTCCACTAACTATGGCTACACCTTC. Translated, it gives CAWTSRGSTNYGYTF.

The table lists this clonotype with many counts. This chain's CDR3 is CSARQGADYGYTF. The CDR3 nucleotides read TGCAGTGCTAGGCAGGGGGCAGACTATGGCTACACCTTC. The rearrangement joins TRBV20-1 to TRBJ1-2; 8 bases map to TRBD1. From germline, CDR1 is DFQATT and CDR2 SNEGSKA (reference sequence). Trimming cost V 3 bases and J 3 bases; bases outside gene matches: 3. This CDR3 contains 13 residues.

CDR3 protein: CASSLGSGRGQFF. The CDR3 DNA is TGTGCCAGCAGCTTAGGGAGCGGGAGAGGTCAGTTCTTC. The chain combines TRBV7-9 with TRBJ2-1; 8 nucleotides line up with TRBD2. J lost 13 bases, V lost 1 base, and 6 bases had no gene match. The CDR3 has 13 residues. CDR1 is SEHNR, CDR2 FQNEAQ, per germline (reference sequence).

This clonotype was seen a few times. The CDR3 DNA sequence: TGCAGTGCTAGATTATTAGGGGGAACCAAAAACATTCAGTACTTC. Protein sequence: CSARLLGGTKNIQYF. The V call is TRBV20-1, the J call TRBJ2-4, with a weak D call TRBD1 (6 bases). Germline V CDR1 and CDR2: DFQATT, SNEGSKA (reference sequence). There are 15 residues in the CDR3. V lost 2 bases and J lost 2, with 13 bases in between.

This chain links TRBV9 with TRBJ1-5; TRBD1 matches 11 bases. Germline V gene lookup returns CDR1 SGDLS and CDR2 YYNGEE. V dropped 4 bases and J dropped 12; count of bases not matched to a gene: 18. The CDR3 totals 17 residues. Here the CDR3 reads CASSFGTGTGGLELQHF. The CDR3 bases are TGTGCCAGCAGCTTCGGGACCGGGACAGGGGGTTTGGAGCTCCAGCATTTT. The full variable domain, its missing parts supplied by reference TRBV9 and TRBJ1-5, is DSGVTQTPKHLITATGQRVTLRCSPRSGDLSVYWYQQSLDQGLQFLIQYYNGEERAKGNILERFSAQQFPDLHSELNLSSLELGDSALYFCASSFGTGTGGLELQHFGDGTRLSIL.

This chain connects TRBV2 to TRBJ2-5; tentative D call: TRBD2 (5 bases). The DNA matches TRBJ2-7 better at its end, which makes the J call doubtful. Germline V gene lookup returns CDR1 SNHLY and CDR2 FYNNEI. CDR3 length equals 14 residues. The CDR3 sequence is CASSPDGVGGEQYF. DNA of the CDR3: TGTGCCAGCAGCCCCGACGGGGTAGGAGGCGAGCAGTACTTC.

In this sample, this clonotype turned up a few times. The V call is TRBV24-1, the J call TRBJ2-7; D is undetermined. Trimming cost V 2 bases and J 2 bases, with 12 bases left between them. Germline V gene data show CDR1 as KGHDR and CDR2 as SFDVKD. The CDR3 is made up of 15 amino acids. CDR3 sequence (DNA): TGTGCCACCAGTGATTCGAAGGACCCAACCTACGAGCAGTACTTC. Its translation: CATSDSKDPTYEQYF.

V is TRBV29-1 and J is TRBJ1-4; D is ambiguous. The CDR3 runs 12 residues. V was trimmed by 0 bases and J by 1 base, leaving 0 bases between them. Germline loops: CDR1 SQVTM, CDR2 ANQGSEA. This CDR3 reads CSVEETNEKLFF. The CDR3 DNA is TGCAGCGTTGAAGAAACTAATGAAAAACTGTTTTTT. The full variable domain, with the rest looked up from reference TRBV29-1 and TRBJ1-4, is SAVISQKPSRDICQRGTSLTIQCQVDSQVTMMFWYRQQPGQSLTLIATANQGSEATYESGFVIDKFPISRPNLTFSTLTVSNMSPEDSSIYLCSVEETNEKLFFGSGTQLSVL.